This T cell receptor beta chain came from a study of CD8+CD57+ T cells in acquired aplastic anemia. The template used for profiling TCR beta VDJ and CDR3 was genomic DNA. TCRdb reprocessed the reads with MiXCR, giving one entry per CDR3 protein. The data show 95,000 to 120,000 distinct CDR3 sequences, with around half seen just once and 30% to 40% held by the top ten. Sample: sorted CD4+, CD8+, or CD8+CD57+ T cells (not recorded which) from PBMCs. This sequence originates from a human donor in good health, serving as a control.

The chain's CDR3 is CSARPGNQPQHF. The CDR3 coding sequence is TGCAGTGCTAGACCGGGGAATCAGCCCCAGCATTTT. This chain connects TRBV20-1 to TRBJ1-5; D gene ambiguous. The V and J ends lost 2 bases and 4 bases respectively, with 6 bases between them. CDR1 and CDR2 (germline): DFQATT, SNEGSKA (reference sequence). The CDR3 contains 12 residues.